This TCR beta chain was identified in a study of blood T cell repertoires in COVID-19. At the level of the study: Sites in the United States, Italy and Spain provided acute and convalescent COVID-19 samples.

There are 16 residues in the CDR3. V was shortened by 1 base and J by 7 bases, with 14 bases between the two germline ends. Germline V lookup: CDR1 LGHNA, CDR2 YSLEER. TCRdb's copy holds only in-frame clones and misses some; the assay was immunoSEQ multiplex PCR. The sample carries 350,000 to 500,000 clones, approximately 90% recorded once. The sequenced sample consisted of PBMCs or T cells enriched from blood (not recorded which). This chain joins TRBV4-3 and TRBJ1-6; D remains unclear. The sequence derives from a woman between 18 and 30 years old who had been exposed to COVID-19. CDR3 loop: CASSQGRERRNSPLHF. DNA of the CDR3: TGCGCCAGCAGCCAAGGGAGGGAGAGGCGGAATTCACCCCTCCACTTT.